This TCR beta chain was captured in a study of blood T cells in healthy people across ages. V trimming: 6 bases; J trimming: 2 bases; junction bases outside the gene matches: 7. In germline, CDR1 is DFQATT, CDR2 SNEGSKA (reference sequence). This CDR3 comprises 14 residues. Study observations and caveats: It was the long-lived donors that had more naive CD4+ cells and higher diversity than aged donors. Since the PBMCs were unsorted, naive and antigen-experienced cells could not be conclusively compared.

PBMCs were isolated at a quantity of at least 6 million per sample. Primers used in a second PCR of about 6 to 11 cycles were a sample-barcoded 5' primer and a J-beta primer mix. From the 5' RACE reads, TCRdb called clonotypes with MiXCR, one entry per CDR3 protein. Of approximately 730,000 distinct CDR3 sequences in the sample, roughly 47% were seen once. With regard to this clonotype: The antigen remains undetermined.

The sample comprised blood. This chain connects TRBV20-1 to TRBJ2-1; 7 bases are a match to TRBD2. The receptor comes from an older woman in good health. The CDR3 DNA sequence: TGCAGTGCAACAGGCGGGAGACCCTACAATGAGCAGTTCTTC. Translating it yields CSATGGRPYNEQFF.